This T cell receptor beta chain emerged from a study of blood T cell repertoires in COVID-19. Source study methods: Reference gene primer amplification yielded estimated nucleated cell counts. Sequencing used immunoSEQ multiplex PCR; TCRdb keeps in-frame clones, though not all of them. The V and J calls and the clone size are those of that table, but D and trimming were determined from the DNA. The sample lists roughly 22,000 clones, roughly 80% occurring once. V shed 2 bases and J shed 6 bases, with 17 bases lying between them. The CDR3 runs 15 residues. The germline V gene has CDR1 MNHEY and CDR2 SVGEGT.

The sample was peripheral blood. The V gene is TRBV6-2 or TRBV6-3, the J gene TRBJ2-7; maybe TRBD1 (6 bases). This TCR derives from a human donor in a cohort sampled during active COVID-19. CDR3 residues: CASSYGRGRGVEQYF. DNA for the CDR3: TGTGCCAGCAGTTACGGAAGGGGGAGAGGGGTCGAGCAGTACTTC.